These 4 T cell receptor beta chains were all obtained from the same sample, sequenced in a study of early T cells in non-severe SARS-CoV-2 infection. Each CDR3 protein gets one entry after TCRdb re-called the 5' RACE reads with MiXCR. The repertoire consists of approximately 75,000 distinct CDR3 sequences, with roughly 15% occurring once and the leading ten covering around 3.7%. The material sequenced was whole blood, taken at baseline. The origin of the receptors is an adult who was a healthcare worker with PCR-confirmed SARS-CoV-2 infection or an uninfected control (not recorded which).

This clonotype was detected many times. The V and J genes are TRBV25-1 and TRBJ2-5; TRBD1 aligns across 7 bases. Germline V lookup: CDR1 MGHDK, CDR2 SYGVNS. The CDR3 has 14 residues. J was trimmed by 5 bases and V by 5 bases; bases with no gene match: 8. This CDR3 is CASSPRTGEETQYF. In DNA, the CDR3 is TGTGCCAGCAGTCCACGTACAGGGGAGGAGACCCAGTACTTC. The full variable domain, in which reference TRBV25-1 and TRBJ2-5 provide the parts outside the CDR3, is EADIYQTPRYLVIGTGKKITLECSQTMGHDKMYWYQQDPGMELHLIHYSYGVNSTEKGDLSSESTVSRIRTEHFPLTLESARPSHTSQYLCASSPRTGEETQYFGPGTRLLVL.

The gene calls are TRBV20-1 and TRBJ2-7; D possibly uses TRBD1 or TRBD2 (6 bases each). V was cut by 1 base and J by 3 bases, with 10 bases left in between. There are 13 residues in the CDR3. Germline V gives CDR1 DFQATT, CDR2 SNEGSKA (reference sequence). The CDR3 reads CSARVGGYYEQYF. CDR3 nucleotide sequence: TGCAGTGCTAGAGTGGGGGGCTACTACGAGCAGTACTTC.

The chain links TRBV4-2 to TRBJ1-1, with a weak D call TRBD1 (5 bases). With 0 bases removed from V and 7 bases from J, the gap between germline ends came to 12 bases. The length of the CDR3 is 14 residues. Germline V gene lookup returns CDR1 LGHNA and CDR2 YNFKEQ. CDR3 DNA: TGTGCCAGCAGCCAAGATAGGTTGGACAATGAAGCTTTCTTT. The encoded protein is CASSQDRLDNEAFF.

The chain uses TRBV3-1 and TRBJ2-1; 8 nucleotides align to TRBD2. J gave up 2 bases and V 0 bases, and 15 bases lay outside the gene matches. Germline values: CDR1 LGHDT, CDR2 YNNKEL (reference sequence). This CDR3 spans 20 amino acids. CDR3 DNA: TGTGCCAGCAGCCAAGATGCCCTTGGGGAGCTAGCGGGTACCTACAATGAGCAGTTCTTC. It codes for CASSQDALGELAGTYNEQFF.